This paragraph covers one TCR beta chain sequence. This sample is part of a study of cytomegalovirus exposure and HLA in healthy donors. Deletions cut 6 bases from V and 4 bases from J, with 16 bases between. Germline loops: CDR1 SQVTM, CDR2 ANQGSEA. CDR3 size: 14 residues. In the PCR, 60 Vbeta and 13 Jbeta primers were used. The repertoire was sequenced with immunoSEQ multiplex PCR; TCRdb's copy has only in-frame clones and lacks some. In the table there are under 70,000 clones, about 69% of which are singletons. The sequence was collected from a man in his forties or fifties in good health and CMV-seropositive. The sequencing input was PBMCs. This chain uses TRBV29-1 with TRBJ1-3; tentatively, D is TRBD1 (6 bases). The CDR3 region is CSVAQGTEGNTIYF. CDR3 DNA: TGCAGCGTCGCACAGGGAACAGAGGGAAACACCATATATTTT.